The clone carrying this T cell receptor beta chain was detected only a few times. Its target is unknown. A single record per CDR3 protein comes from TCRdb applying MiXCR to the reads. This sample has around 430,000 distinct CDR3 sequences, with roughly 42% found just once. The sample comes from a study of T cell repertoires in cytomegalovirus infection. Overall study context: Selection of CMV epitopes for the study included recently identified HLA-C-restricted and well-studied HLA-B-restricted ones. Based on public TCR beta signatures, there were indications of CMV infection and of a matching HLA type.

V lost 6 bases to trimming and J lost 13 bases, with 19 bases between them. The CDR3 covers 14 residues. Germline loops: CDR1 SGHTA, CDR2 FQGNSA. General study points: The ex vivo response showed dominance by HLA-C-restricted CMV-specific TCR beta clonotypes.

The receptor was isolated from a human donor in good health (CMV status not recorded). Some clones in this sample may be carry-over from other donors' samples. The input for sequencing was cultured PBMCs, taken from culture after CMV antigen stimulation. The chain recombines TRBV7-2 with TRBJ1-6, with a weak D call TRBD1 (5 bases). CDR3 sequence reads: CASSTGVPPSPLHF. The CDR3 DNA follows: TGTGCCAGCAGTACGGGGGTGCCTCCTTCTCCCCTCCACTTT.